This TCR beta chain is drawn from a study of cytomegalovirus exposure and HLA in healthy donors. Vbeta (60) and Jbeta (13) primers were used in the PCR. Repertoires were generated with immunoSEQ multiplex PCR, while TCRdb's copy carries only in-frame clones and drops some. The sample lists fewer than 200,000 clones, roughly 84% occurring once. For this clone: The antigen is unknown.

Study observations and caveats: Accurate prediction of most subjects' HLA-A and HLA-B alleles from TCR beta sequences was reported. A later look showed TCR association rates differing by HLA locus, highest for DRB1 and lowest for HLA-C.

Sequenced material: PBMCs. This clonotype was sampled from a man under 40 in good health and CMV-seropositive.

As DNA, the CDR3 is TGTGCCAGCAGTGCTGGGACTAGCTCTATATATGAGCAGTTCTTC. Its protein product is CASSAGTSSIYEQFF. V is TRBV27 and J is TRBJ2-1; 9 positions match TRBD2. The CDR3 length is 15 residues. CDR1 and CDR2 (germline): MNHEY, SMNVEV (reference sequence). The V gene end was trimmed by 5 bases and the J gene end by 8 bases; junction bases not matched to a gene: 10.